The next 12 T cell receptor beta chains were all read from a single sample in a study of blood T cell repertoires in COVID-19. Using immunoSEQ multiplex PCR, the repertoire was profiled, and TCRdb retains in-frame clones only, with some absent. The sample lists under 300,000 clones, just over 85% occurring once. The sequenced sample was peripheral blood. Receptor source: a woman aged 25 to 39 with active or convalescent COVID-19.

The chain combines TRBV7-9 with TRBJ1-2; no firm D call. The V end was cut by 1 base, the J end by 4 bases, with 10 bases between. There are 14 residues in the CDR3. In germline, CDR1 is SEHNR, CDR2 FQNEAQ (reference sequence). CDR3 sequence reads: CASSLGGGIYGYTF. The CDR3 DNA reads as TGTGCCAGCAGCTTAGGTGGAGGGATCTATGGCTACACCTTC.

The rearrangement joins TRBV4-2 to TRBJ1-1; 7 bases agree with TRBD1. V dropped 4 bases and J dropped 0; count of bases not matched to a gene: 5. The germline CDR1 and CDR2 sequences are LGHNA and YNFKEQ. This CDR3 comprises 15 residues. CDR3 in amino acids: CASSPDRVMNTEAFF. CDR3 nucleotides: TGTGCCAGCAGCCCAGACAGGGTTATGAACACTGAAGCTTTCTTT.

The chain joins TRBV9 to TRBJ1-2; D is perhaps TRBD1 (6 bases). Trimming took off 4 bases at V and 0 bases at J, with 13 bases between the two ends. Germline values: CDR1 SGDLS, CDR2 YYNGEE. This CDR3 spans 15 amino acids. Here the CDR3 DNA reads TGTGCCAGCAGCCCGCAGACAGGATCTAACTATGGCTACACCTTC. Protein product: CASSPQTGSNYGYTF. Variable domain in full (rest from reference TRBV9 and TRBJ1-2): DSGVTQTPKHLITATGQRVTLRCSPRSGDLSVYWYQQSLDQGLQFLIQYYNGEERAKGNILERFSAQQFPDLHSELNLSSLELGDSALYFCASSPQTGSNYGYTFGSGTRLTVV.

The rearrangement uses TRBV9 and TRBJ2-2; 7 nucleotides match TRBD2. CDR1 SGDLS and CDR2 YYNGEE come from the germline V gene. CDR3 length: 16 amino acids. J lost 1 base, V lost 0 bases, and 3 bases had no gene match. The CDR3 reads CASSVAGGGNTGELFF. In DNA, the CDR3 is TGTGCCAGCAGCGTAGCTGGGGGGGGGAACACCGGGGAGCTGTTTTTT.

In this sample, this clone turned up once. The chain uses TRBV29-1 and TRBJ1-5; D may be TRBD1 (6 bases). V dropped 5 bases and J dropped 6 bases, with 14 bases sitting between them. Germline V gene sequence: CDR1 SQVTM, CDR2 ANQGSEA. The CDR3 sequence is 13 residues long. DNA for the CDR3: TGCAGCGTTCGGGAAACAGGGACTCAGCCCCAGCATTTT. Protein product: CSVRETGTQPQHF.

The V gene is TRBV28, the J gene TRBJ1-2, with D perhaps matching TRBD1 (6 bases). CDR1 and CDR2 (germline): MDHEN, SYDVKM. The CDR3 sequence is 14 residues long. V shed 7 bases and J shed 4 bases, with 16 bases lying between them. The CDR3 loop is CASMSGAHTYGYTF. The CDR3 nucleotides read TGTGCCAGCATGTCAGGGGCCCACACCTATGGCTACACCTTC.

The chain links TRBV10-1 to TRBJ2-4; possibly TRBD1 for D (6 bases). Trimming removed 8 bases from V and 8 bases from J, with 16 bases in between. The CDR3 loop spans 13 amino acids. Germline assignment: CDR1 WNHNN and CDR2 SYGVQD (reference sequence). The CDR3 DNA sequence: TGCGCCAGCGGCCCACAGGGCCGGGACATTCAGTACTTC. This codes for CASGPQGRDIQYF.

CDR3 region: CSVEEQVNEQFF. The CDR3 nucleotides are TGCAGCGTTGAAGAACAGGTAAATGAGCAGTTCTTC. The chain couples TRBV29-1 to TRBJ2-1, with D possibly matching TRBD1 (5 bases). Germline CDR1 is SQVTM and CDR2 is ANQGSEA. The CDR3 is made up of 12 amino acids. V was cut by 0 bases and J by 7 bases, with 7 bases left in between.

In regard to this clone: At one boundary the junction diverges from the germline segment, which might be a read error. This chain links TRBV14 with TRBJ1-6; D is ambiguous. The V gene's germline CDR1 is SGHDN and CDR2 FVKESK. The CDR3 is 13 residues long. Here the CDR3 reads CASTQFLNSPLHF. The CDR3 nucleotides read TGTGCCAGCACCCAATTTCTAAATTCACCCCTCCACTTT.

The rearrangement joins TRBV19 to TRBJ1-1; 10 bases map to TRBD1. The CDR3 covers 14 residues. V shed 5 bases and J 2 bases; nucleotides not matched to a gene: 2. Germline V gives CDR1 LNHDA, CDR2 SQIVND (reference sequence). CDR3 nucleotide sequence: TGTGCCAGTAGTGGGACAGGGGCTAACACTGAAGCTTTCTTT. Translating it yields CASSGTGANTEAFF.

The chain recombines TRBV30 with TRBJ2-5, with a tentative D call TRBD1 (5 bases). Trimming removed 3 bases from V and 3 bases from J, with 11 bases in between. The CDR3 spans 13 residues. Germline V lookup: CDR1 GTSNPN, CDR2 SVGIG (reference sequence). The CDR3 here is CAWRQGSKETQYF. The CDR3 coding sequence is TGTGCCTGGAGGCAGGGTAGTAAAGAGACCCAGTACTTC.

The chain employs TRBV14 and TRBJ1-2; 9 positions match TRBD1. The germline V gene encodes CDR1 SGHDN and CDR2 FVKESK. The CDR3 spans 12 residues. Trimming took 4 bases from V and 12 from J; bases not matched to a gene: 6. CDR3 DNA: TGTGCCAGCAGCCGATCGGGACAGGGTGACACCTTC. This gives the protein CASSRSGQGDTF. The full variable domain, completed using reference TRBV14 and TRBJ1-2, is EAGVTQFPSHSVIEKGQTVTLRCDPISGHDNLYWYRRVMGKEIKFLLHFVKESKQDESGMPNNRFLAERTGGTYSTLKVQPAELEDSGVYFCASSRSGQGDTFGSGTRLTVV.